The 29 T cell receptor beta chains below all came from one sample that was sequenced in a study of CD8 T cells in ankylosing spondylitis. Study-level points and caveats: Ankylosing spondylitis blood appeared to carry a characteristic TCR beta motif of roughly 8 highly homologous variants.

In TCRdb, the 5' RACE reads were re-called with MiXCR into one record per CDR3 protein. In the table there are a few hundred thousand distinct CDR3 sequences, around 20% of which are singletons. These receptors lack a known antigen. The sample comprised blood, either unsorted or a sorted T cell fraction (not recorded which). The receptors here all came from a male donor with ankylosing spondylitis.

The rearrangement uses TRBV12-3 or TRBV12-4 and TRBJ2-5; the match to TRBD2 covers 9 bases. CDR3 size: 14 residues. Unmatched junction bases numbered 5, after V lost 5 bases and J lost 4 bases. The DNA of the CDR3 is TGTGCCAGCAGTCGGCGGGGGGGTTCAGAGACCCAGTACTTC. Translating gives CASSRRGGSETQYF.

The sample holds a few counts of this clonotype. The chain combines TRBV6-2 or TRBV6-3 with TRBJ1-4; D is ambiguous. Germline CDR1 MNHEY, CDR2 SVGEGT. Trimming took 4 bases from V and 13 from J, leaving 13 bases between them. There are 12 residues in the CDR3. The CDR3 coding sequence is TGTGCCAGCAGTTCCCCTTCGGGAAGACTGTTTTTT. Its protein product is CASSSPSGRLFF.

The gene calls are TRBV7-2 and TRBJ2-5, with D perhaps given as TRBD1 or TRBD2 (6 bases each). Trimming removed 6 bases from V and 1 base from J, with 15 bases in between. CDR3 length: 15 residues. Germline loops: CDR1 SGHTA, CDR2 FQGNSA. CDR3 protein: CASRSRGGGQETQYF. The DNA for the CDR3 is TGTGCCAGCAGGAGTAGAGGGGGAGGCCAAGAGACCCAGTACTTC.

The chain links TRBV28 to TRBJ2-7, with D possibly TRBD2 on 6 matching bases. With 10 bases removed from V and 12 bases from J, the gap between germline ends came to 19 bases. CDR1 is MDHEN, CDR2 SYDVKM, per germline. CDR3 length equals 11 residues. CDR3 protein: CAIHEAGRSYF. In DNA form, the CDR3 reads TGTGCCATCCACGAGGCGGGGCGGTCGTACTTC.

For the CDR3, the DNA is TGCAGTGCCCGCCTAAACAGGGGTGGCCACGAGCAGTACTTC. This gives the protein CSARLNRGGHEQYF. The chain has TRBV20-1 and TRBJ2-7, with 7 bases lining up with TRBD1. CDR1 is DFQATT and CDR2 is SNEGSKA in the germline V gene (reference sequence). The CDR3 is made up of 14 amino acids. J lost 5 bases, V lost 6 bases, and 13 bases had no gene match.

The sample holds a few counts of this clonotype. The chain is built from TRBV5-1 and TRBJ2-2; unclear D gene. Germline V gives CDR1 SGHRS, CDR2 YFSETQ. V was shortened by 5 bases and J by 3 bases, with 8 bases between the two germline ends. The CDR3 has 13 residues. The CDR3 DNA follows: TGCGCCAGCAGGGACGTTGACACCGGGGAGCTGTTTTTT. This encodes CASRDVDTGELFF.

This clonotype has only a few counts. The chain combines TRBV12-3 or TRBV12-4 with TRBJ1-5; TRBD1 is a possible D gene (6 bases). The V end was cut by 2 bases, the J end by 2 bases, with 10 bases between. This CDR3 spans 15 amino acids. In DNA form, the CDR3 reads TGTGCCAGCAGTTTAAAGGGGGATGGCAATCAGCCCCAGCATTTT. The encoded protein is CASSLKGDGNQPQHF.

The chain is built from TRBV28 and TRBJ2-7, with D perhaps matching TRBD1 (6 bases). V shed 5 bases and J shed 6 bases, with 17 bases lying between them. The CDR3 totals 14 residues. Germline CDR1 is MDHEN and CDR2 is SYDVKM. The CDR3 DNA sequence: TGTGCCAGCAGTCTATTCCAGGGGATCCCCGAGCAGTACTTC. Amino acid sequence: CASSLFQGIPEQYF. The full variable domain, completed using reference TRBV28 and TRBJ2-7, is DVKVTQSSRYLVKRTGEKVFLECVQDMDHENMFWYRQDPGLGLRLIYFSYDVKMKEKGDIPEGYSVSREKKERFSLILESASTNQTSMYLCASSLFQGIPEQYFGPGTRLTVT.

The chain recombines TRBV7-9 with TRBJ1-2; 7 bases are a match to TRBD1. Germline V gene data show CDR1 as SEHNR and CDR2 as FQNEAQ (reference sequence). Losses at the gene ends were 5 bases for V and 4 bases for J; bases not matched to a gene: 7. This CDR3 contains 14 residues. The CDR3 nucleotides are TGTGCCAGCAGCGCCCCGGGACAGACCTATGGCTACACCTTC. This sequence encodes CASSAPGQTYGYTF.

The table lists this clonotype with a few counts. The CDR3 bases are TGCAGCGTTGAATTGTCAGGCACAGATACGCAGTATTTT. Translating it yields CSVELSGTDTQYF. The chain combines TRBV29-1 with TRBJ2-3, with no clear D. CDR1 is SQVTM, CDR2 ANQGSEA, per germline. This CDR3 comprises 13 residues. V dropped 2 bases and J dropped 1 base, with 7 bases sitting between them.

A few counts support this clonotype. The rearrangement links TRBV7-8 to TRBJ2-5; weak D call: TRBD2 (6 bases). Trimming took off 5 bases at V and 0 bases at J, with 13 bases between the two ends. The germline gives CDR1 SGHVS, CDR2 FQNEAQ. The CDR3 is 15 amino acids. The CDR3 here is CASSTTSTYQETQYF. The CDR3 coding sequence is TGTGCCAGCAGCACAACTAGCACCTACCAAGAGACCCAGTACTTC.

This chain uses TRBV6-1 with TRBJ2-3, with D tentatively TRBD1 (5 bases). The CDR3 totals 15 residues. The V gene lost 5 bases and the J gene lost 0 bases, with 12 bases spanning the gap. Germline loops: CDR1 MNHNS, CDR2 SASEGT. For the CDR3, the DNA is TGTGCCAGCAGTAAGACAGCAGGAAGCACAGATACGCAGTATTTT. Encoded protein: CASSKTAGSTDTQYF.

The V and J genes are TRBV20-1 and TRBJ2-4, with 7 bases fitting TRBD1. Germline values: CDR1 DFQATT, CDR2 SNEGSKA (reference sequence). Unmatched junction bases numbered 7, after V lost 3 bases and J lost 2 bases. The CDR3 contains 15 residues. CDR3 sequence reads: CSARQNRGTKNIQYF. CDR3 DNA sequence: TGCAGTGCTAGGCAGAACAGGGGAACCAAAAACATTCAGTACTTC.

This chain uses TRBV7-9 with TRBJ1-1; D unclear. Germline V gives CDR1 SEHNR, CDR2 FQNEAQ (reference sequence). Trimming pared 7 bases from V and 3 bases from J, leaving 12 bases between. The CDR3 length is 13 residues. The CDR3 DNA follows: TGTGCCAGCACCCGGAGGGAGGACACTGAAGCTTTCTTT. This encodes CASTRREDTEAFF. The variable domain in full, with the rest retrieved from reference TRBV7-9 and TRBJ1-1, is DTGVSQNPRHKITKRGQNVTFRCDPISEHNRLYWYRQTLGQGPEFLTYFQNEAQLEKSRLLSDRFSAERPKGSFSTLEIQRTEQGDSAMYLCASTRREDTEAFFGQGTRLTVV.

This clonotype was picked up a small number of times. This CDR3 is CASSSTYSGANVLTF. The DNA for the CDR3 is TGTGCCAGCAGTTCCACTTACTCTGGGGCCAACGTCCTGACTTTC. The chain joins TRBV12-3 or TRBV12-4 to TRBJ2-6; D is uncertain. V was cut by 4 bases and J by 0 bases, with 7 bases left in between. The CDR3 covers 15 residues.

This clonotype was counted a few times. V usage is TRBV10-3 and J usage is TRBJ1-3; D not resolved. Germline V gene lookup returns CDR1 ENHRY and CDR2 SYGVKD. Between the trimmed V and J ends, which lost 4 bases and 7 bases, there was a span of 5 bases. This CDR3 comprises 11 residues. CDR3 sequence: CAISAWNTIYF. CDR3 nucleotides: TGTGCCATCAGTGCGTGGAACACCATATATTTT.

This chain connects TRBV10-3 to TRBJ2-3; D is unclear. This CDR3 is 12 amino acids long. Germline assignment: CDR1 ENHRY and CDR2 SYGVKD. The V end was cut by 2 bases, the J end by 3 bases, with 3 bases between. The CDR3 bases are TGTGCCATCAGTGAGGCGACAGATACGCAGTATTTT. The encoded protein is CAISEATDTQYF.

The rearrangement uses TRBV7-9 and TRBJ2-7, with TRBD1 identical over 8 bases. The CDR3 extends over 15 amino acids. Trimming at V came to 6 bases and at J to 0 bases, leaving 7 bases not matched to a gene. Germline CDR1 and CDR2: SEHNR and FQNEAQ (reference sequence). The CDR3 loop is CASRDSGQDSYEQYF. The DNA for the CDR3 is TGTGCCAGCAGGGACTCGGGACAGGACTCCTACGAGCAGTACTTC.

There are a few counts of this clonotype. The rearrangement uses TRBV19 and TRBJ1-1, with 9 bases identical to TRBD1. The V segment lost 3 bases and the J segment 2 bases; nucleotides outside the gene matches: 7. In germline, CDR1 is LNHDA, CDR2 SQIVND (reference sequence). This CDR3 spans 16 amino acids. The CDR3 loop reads CASSIDTGGSNTEAFF. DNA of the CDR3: TGTGCCAGTAGTATTGATACAGGGGGCTCTAACACTGAAGCTTTCTTT.

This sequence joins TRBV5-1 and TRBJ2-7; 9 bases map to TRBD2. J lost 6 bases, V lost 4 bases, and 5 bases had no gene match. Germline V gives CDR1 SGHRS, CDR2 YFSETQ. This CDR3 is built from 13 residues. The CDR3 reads CASSPPTSGEQYF. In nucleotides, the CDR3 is TGCGCCAGCAGCCCACCGACTAGCGGCGAGCAGTACTTC.

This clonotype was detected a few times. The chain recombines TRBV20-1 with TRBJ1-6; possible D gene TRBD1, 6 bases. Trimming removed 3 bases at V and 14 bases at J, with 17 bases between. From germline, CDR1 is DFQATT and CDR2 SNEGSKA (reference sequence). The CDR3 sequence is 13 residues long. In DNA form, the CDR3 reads TGCAGTGCTAGGAAGAACAGGGATTCGGCCCTCCACTTT. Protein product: CSARKNRDSALHF.

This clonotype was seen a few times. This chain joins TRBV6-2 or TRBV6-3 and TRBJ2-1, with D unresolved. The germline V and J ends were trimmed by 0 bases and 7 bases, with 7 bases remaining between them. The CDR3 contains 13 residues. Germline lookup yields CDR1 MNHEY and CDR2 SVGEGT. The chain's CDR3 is CASSYSSQNEQFF. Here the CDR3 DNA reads TGTGCCAGCAGTTACTCGTCCCAGAATGAGCAGTTCTTC.

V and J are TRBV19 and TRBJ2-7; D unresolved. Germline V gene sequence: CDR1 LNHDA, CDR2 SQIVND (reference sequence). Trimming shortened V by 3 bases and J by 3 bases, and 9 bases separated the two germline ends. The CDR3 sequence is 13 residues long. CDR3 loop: CASSIMPNYEQYF. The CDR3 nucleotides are TGTGCCAGTAGTATTATGCCTAACTACGAGCAGTACTTC. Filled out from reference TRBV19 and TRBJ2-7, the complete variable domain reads DGGITQSPKYLFRKEGQNVTLSCEQNLNHDAMYWYRQDPGQGLRLIYYSQIVNDFQKGDIAEGYSVSREKKESFPLTVTSAQKNPTAFYLCASSIMPNYEQYFGPGTRLTVT.

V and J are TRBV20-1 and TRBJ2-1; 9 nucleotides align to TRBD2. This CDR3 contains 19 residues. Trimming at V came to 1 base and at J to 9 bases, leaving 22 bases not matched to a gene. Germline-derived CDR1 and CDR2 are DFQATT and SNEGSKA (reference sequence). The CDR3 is CSARVGGGSGSPGLGEQFF. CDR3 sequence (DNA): TGCAGTGCTAGAGTTGGGGGGGGTAGCGGGAGTCCGGGGCTTGGTGAGCAGTTCTTC.

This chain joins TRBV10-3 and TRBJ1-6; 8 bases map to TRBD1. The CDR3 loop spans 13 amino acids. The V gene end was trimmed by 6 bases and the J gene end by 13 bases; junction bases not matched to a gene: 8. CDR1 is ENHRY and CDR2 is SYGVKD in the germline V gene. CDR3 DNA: TGTGCCATCAGGGGACAGGCCCAAATGCCCCTCCACTTT. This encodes CAIRGQAQMPLHF.

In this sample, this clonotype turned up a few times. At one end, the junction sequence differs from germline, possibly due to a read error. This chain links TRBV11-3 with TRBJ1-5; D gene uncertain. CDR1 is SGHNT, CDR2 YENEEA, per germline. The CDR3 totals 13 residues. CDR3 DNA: TGCGCCAGCAGCTTACTGGCCAATCAGCCCCAGCATTTT. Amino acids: CASSLLANQPQHF.

CDR3 loop: CASSQPPGGELFF. The CDR3 nucleotides are TGTGCCAGCAGCCAACCACCTGGAGGGGAGCTGTTTTTT. The genes are TRBV3-1 and TRBJ2-2; no clear D gene. V lost 2 bases to trimming and J lost 8 bases, with 9 bases between them. Germline CDR1 and CDR2: LGHDT and YNNKEL (reference sequence). CDR3 length: 13 amino acids.

Here the CDR3 reads CASSFRLSYNEQFF. The CDR3 DNA follows: TGTGCCAGCAGCTTCCGTCTCTCCTACAATGAGCAGTTCTTC. The chain recombines TRBV11-2 with TRBJ2-1; D is uncertain. The germline CDR1 and CDR2 sequences are SGHAT and FQNNGV. This CDR3 contains 14 residues. The V end lost 3 bases, the J end lost 0 bases, and 6 bases lay between the germline ends.

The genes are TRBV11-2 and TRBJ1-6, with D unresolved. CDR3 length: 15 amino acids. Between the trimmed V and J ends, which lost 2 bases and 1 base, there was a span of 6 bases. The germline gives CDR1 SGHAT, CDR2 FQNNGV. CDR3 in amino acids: CASSLHGSYNSPLHF. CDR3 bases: TGTGCCAGCAGCTTACATGGGTCCTATAATTCACCCCTCCACTTT.